The rows below give T cell receptor beta chains drawn from one sample of a study of blood T cell repertoires in COVID-19. Sequencing used immunoSEQ multiplex PCR; TCRdb keeps in-frame clones, though not all of them. The sample has around 70,000 clones; around 90% are singletons. What was sequenced was peripheral blood. The source of these receptors is a human donor in a cohort sampled during active COVID-19. CDR3s include the opening cysteine and the closing phenylalanine or tryptophan. The D gene is left open where the match is weak. Where a row states a size, it is once, few, many or the class of an expanded clone; other rows omit it.

J	V	D	size	DNA	CDR3
TRBJ2-1	TRBV18	TRBD2	.	TGTGCCAGCTCACCGCGGACTAGCGGGAGGAATGAGCAGTTCTTC	CASSPRTSGRNEQFF
TRBJ2-3	TRBV4-3	TRBD2	medium-sized	TGCGCCAGCAGCCAAGGAGGACTAGACGTAGATACGCAGTATTTT	CASSQGGLDVDTQYF
TRBJ1-2	TRBV7-9	.	.	TGTGCCAGCAGCTTAGAACAGGGTTATGGCTACACCTTC	CASSLEQGYGYTF
TRBJ2-1	TRBV6-6	.	.	TGTGCCAGCAGCTATGCACTTGTCGAGCAGTTCTTC	CASSYALVEQFF
TRBJ2-2	TRBV29-1	TRBD2	.	TGCAGCGTTCCTTGGACTAGCGGAGGGACCGGGGAGCTGTTTTTT	CSVPWTSGGTGELFF
TRBJ2-1	TRBV7-2	TRBD2	.	TGTGCCAGCAGCGCCATAGCGGGAGGCGCCTACAATGAGCAGTTCTTC	CASSAIAGGAYNEQFF
TRBJ2-3	TRBV7-8	.	.	TGTGCCAGCAGCTTAGGTCAGGTGTATACGCAGTATTTT	CASSLGQVYTQYF
TRBJ1-5	TRBV7-9	.	.	TGTGCCAGCAGCTTGGCTGCCGATCGGCCCCAGCATTTT	CASSLAADRPQHF
TRBJ2-1	TRBV6-2/TRBV6-3	.	.	TGTGCCAGCAGTTACTCCGCGGGCCCTGAGCAGTTCTTC	CASSYSAGPEQFF
TRBJ2-7	TRBV10-3	TRBD1	.	TGTGCCATCAGTTCCCGGGGGACAGGGGGCTACGAGCAGTACTTC	CAISSRGTGGYEQYF
TRBJ1-5	TRBV28	.	.	TGTGCCAGCAGACTCGAGGGAACAGGCAATCAGCCCCAGCATTTT	CASRLEGTGNQPQHF
TRBJ2-3	TRBV27	.	.	TGTGCCAGCACCAAAGGGGGTATTGGCGCAGATACGCAGTATTTT	CASTKGGIGADTQYF
TRBJ1-5	TRBV19	TRBD1	.	TGTGCCAGTAGTATGGAACAGGGGACATATAGCAATCAGCCCCAGCATTTT	CASSMEQGTYSNQPQHF
TRBJ2-1	TRBV4-3	TRBD1	.	TGCGCCAGCAGCCGATCGGACAGGGGGTCCTACAATGAGCAGTTCTTC	CASSRSDRGSYNEQFF
TRBJ2-3	TRBV27	TRBD2	.	TGTGCCAGCAGTTCTAGCGGGGGACGTCCCACAGATACGCAGTATTTT	CASSSSGGRPTDTQYF
TRBJ2-7	TRBV4-1	.	few	TGCGCCAGCAGCCAAGACGGGGTCGCGGCCTACGAGCAGTACTTC	CASSQDGVAAYEQYF
TRBJ1-2	TRBV7-2	.	few	TGTGCCAGCAGCTTAGAGGGCAGGGGAAACTATGGCTACACCTTC	CASSLEGRGNYGYTF
TRBJ2-7	TRBV9	.	few	TGTGCCAGCAGCGTAGGGACTTATTCCTACGAGCAGTACTTC	CASSVGTYSYEQYF
TRBJ1-3	TRBV30	TRBD1	.	TGTGCCTGGAGTGGAAGGGACAGGAGCTCTGGAAACACCATATATTTT	CAWSGRDRSSGNTIYF
TRBJ2-7	TRBV30	TRBD2	few	TGTGCCTGGATTAGCGCGGGAGTGAGCTACGAGCAGTACTTC	CAWISAGVSYEQYF
TRBJ2-5	TRBV5-1	TRBD2	.	TGCGCCAGCAGCCCGTTGGGTAGCGGGAAAGGCCGTCGGGAGACCCAGTACTTC	CASSPLGSGKGRRETQYF
TRBJ1-2	TRBV7-2	TRBD1	.	TGTGCCAGCAGCTCCCCTCGGGACAGGGGACGGTATGGCTACACCTTC	CASSSPRDRGRYGYTF
TRBJ2-1	TRBV5-1	TRBD2	.	TGCGCCAGCAGCTTGGATGTAGCGGGTGGCAATGAGCAGTTCTTC	CASSLDVAGGNEQFF
TRBJ2-1	TRBV5-1	.	once	TGCGCCAGCACCTCGCTAGAGGTAACCAATGAGCAGTTCTTC	CASTSLEVTNEQFF
TRBJ1-5	TRBV18	.	.	TGTGCCAGCTCACAGGGGGGGAATCAGCCCCAGCATTTT	CASSQGGNQPQHF
TRBJ2-3	TRBV6-2/TRBV6-3	TRBD2	.	TGTGCCAGCAGTTTAGGACTAGCGGGAGTAGATACGCAGTATTTT	CASSLGLAGVDTQYF
TRBJ1-3	TRBV9	TRBD1	.	TGTGCCAGCAGCGTAGGTCGGGACAGGTTAAACTCTGGAAACACCATATATTTT	CASSVGRDRLNSGNTIYF
TRBJ1-2	TRBV6-6	TRBD1	.	TGTGCCAGCAGTTACTCGAGGCAGGGGGGAAGCTATGGCTACACCTTC	CASSYSRQGGSYGYTF
TRBJ2-4	TRBV28	TRBD2	.	TGTGCCAGCAGTTCCCCGGGACTAGCGGGAGTCCAAAACATTCAGTACTTC	CASSSPGLAGVQNIQYF
TRBJ2-3	TRBV5-1	TRBD2	.	TGCGCCAGCAGCTCAGGGACTAGTGCCACAGATACGCAGTATTTT	CASSSGTSATDTQYF
TRBJ1-5	TRBV7-9	TRBD1	.	TGTGCCAGCAGCTTATGGGACAGGGGAGGAGGCCAGCCCCAGCATTTT	CASSLWDRGGGQPQHF
TRBJ2-7	TRBV6-5	.	.	TGTGCCAGCAGCATCCGCGGGGGCGCCAACTACGAGCAGTACTTC	CASSIRGGANYEQYF
TRBJ2-6	TRBV4-2	TRBD1	.	TGTGCCAGCCGGACAGGGTCTGGGGCCAACGTCCTGACTTTC	CASRTGSGANVLTF
TRBJ2-5	TRBV9	TRBD2	.	TGTGCCAGCAGCGGTGGGACTAGCGGGCCACTCCAAGAGACCCAGTACTTC	CASSGGTSGPLQETQYF
TRBJ2-1	TRBV7-3	TRBD2	.	TGTGCCAGCAGCTTAAAAGCGGGTAGGCCGAACCTAGCGGGAGGAGGCAATGAGCAGTTCTTC	CASSLKAGRPNLAGGGNEQFF
TRBJ2-3	TRBV19	.	.	TGTGCCAGTAGTGCTCAGAGTGGACGGGAGTACACAGATACGCAGTATTTT	CASSAQSGREYTDTQYF
TRBJ2-5	TRBV14	TRBD1	.	TGTGCCAGCAGCCGGCTCATTACAGGGGTGGAGGAGACCCAGTACTTC	CASSRLITGVEETQYF
TRBJ1-6	TRBV28	TRBD1	.	TGTGCCAGCAGTGGAGAACAGGGGTGGGGTTCACCCCTCCACTTT	CASSGEQGWGSPLHF
TRBJ2-1	TRBV30	TRBD2	.	TGTGCCTGGAGTCCCCAGACTAGCGGGGTGGTGTTCTTC	CAWSPQTSGVVFF
TRBJ2-7	TRBV25-1	.	once	TGTGCCAGCATTTCCGGTCAGGGTTACGAGCAGTACTTC	CASISGQGYEQYF
TRBJ2-3	TRBV7-9	.	.	TGTGCCAGCAGCCCAGGGTGGTCAGATACGCAGTATTTT	CASSPGWSDTQYF
TRBJ2-5	TRBV15	.	.	TGTGCCACCAGCAGAGATGGTTTCAGGCCAGACGAGACCCAGTACTTC	CATSRDGFRPDETQYF
TRBJ2-7	TRBV5-1	TRBD1	.	TGCGCCAGCAGCCCCGGGACAGGGGGCTACGAGCAGTACTTC	CASSPGTGGYEQYF
TRBJ2-7	TRBV29-1	TRBD2	.	TGCAGCGTCCTGACGGGGACTAGCGGGGCCGCCTACGAGCAGTACTTC	CSVLTGTSGAAYEQYF
TRBJ2-7	TRBV18	.	once	TGTGCCAGCTCACCACCCCAAGAGCAGTACTTC	CASSPPQEQYF
TRBJ2-1	TRBV4-2	TRBD1	.	TGTGCCAGCAGCCCGGGACAGGGGGCAGGGGAGCAGTTCTTC	CASSPGQGAGEQFF
TRBJ2-1	TRBV7-8	TRBD2	.	TGTGCCAGCAGCTACGGACTAGCGGGCGACAATGAGCAGTTCTTC	CASSYGLAGDNEQFF
TRBJ2-5	TRBV7-3	.	.	TGTGCCAGCAGCTCCGGAGAGACCCAGTACTTC	CASSSGETQYF
TRBJ2-7	TRBV3-1/TRBV3-2	TRBD2	.	TGTGCCAGCAGCCAAAGAGCGGGAAATCCCGAGCAGTACTTC	CASSQRAGNPEQYF